This entry features one T cell receptor (beta chain) sequence. Only one count was recorded for this clone. No cognate antigen has been identified for it. The sample holds no much larger clone one base away, and base qualities are not on file. The data belong to a study of blood T cell repertoires in COVID-19 (dated by TCRdb to the early 2020s). A note on the overall study: The collaborator samples originated in the United States, Italy and Spain and spanned the acute and convalescent phases of COVID-19. The material from the prospective study consisted of cDNA or gDNA derived from T cells, B-cell-depleted T cells, or PBMCs. Subjects who had been exposed to COVID-19, were actively infected with it, or had recovered from it provided the deeply sampled blood TCRbeta repertoires that made up the dataset. The repertoires were released in a freely available public database meant as a resource for research on the immune response to SARS-CoV-2. Samples came from the ongoing ImmuneRACE study (first 160 participants) plus 1,254 subjects from 6 global collaborators. Sample metadata almost always included a de-identified subject ID, COVID-19 status, age in years and sex. Where available, HLA class I and class II types were obtained from metadata supplied by the sample provider rather than from assay-based typing. What the study reported, not specific to this receptor: The quantity of clinical and demographic metadata differed by source and by participant and was supplied without curation.

Enrolling through a virtual design, the prospective study's participants ranged in age from roughly 18 to 95 years and lived across about two dozen United States geographic areas. Cohort assignment in the prospective study relied on participant-reported clinical history from a screening survey and a study questionnaire. Recovered participants in ImmuneRACE Cohort 3 were defined by two consecutive negative NP/OP PCR tests, clearance by a healthcare professional, or resolution of symptoms. Each participant in the prospective study had whole blood, serum and a nasopharyngeal or oropharyngeal swab collected by mobile phlebotomists. Prospective study participants could optionally give additional blood draws and questionnaires over an approximately two-month period. Before DNA extraction, prospective study blood samples were shipped either frozen or at room temperature. Here V drops 2 bases and J drops 4 bases, and the junction holds 10 bases not matched to any gene. The germline V gene yields MNHEY for CDR1 and SVGEGT for CDR2. The cysteine opens and the phenylalanine closes a CDR3 of 19 amino acids. The entry retains the CDR3 DNA only, 57 bases that are in frame from base 1.

The immunoSEQ Assay, a bias-controlled multiplex PCR, was used to amplify TCRbeta CDR3 regions from genomic DNA. For the original study's pipeline: The number of nucleated cells in each sample was estimated from the amplification of reference gene primers within the assay. To quantify the absolute abundance of each unique TCRbeta CDR3 rearrangement, sequence reads were collapsed and filtered. For each sample, productive Simpson clonality was calculated as the square root of Simpson's diversity index across productive rearrangements. The clones in this table, taken by TCRdb from immuneACCESS, are in-frame only. Not every clone is retained; where verified, under half of the shortfall comes from an unresolved V gene, and the cause of the rest is unknown. The V and J calls and clone size were taken over from that table, and D and trimming were inferred from the DNA. Here the sample has over 250,000 clones; less than 90% occur a single time. The biggest ten clones account for about 3% of the sample.

The sequence is built from TRBV6-2 or TRBV6-3 and TRBJ2-2; 13 nucleotides in the junction match TRBD2. The receptor was derived from a woman in her forties or fifties who had recovered from COVID-19. The source material was PBMCs or T cells enriched from blood (not recorded which). The CDR3 loop reads CASSYPRTSGSGSTGELFF. In nucleotide form, the sequence is TGTGCCAGCAGTTACCCTAGGACTAGCGGGAGCGGTAGCACCGGGGAGCTGTTTTTT.